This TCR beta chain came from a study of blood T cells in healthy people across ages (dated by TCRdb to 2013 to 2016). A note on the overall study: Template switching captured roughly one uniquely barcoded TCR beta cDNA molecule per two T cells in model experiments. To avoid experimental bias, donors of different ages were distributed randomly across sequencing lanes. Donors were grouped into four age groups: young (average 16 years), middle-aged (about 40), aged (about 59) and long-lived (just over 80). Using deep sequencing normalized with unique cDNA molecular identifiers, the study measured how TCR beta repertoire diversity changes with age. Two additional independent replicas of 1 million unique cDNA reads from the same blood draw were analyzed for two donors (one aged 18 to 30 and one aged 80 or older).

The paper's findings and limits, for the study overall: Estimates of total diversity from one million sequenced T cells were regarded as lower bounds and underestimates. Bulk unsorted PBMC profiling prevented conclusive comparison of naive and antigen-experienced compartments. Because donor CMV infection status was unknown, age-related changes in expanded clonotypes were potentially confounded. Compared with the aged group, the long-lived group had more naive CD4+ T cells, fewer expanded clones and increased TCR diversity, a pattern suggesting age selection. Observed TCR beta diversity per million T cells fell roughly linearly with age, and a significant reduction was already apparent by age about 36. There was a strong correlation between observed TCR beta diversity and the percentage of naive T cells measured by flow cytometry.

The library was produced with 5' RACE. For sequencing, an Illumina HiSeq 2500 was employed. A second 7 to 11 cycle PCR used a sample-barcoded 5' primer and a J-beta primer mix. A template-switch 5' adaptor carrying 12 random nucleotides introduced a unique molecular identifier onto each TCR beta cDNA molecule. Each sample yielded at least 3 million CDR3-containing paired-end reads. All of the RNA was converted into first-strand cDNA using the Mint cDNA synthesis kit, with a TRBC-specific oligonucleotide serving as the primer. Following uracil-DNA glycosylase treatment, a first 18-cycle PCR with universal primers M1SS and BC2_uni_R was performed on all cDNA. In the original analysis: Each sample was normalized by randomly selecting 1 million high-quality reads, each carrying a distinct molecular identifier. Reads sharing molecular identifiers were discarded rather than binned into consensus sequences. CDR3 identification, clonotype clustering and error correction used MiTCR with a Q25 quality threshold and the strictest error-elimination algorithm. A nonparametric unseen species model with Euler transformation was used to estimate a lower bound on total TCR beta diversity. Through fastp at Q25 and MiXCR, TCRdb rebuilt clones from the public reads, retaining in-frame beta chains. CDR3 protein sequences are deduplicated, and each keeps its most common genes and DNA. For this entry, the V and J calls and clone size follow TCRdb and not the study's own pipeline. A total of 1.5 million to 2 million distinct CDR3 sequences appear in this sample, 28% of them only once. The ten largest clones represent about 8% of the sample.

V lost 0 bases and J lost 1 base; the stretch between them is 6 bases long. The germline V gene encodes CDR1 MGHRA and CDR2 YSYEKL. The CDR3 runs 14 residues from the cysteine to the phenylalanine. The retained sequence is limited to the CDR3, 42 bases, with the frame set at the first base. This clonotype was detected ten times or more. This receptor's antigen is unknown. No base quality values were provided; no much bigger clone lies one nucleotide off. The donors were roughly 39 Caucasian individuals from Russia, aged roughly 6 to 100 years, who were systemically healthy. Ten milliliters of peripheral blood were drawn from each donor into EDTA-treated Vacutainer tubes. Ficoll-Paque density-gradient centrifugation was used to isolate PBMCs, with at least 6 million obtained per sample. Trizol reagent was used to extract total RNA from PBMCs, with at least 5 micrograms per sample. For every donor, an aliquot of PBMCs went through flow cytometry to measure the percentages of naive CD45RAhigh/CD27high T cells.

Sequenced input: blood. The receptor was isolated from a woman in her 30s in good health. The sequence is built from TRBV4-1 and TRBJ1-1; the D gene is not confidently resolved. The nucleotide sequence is TGCGCCAGCAGCCAAGATCGAGGGAACACTGAAGCTTTCTTT. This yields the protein CASSQDRGNTEAFF.